The rows below give T cell receptor beta chains drawn from one sample of a study of T cells after yellow fever vaccination. Using its own MiXCR run on the 5' RACE reads, TCRdb lists one record per CDR3 protein. The table lists some 560,000 distinct CDR3 sequences, roughly 17% of them singletons. This material consisted of PBMCs, taken around 5 days after the first yellow fever vaccination. These receptors came from a man between 18 and 35 years old who received the YFV17D yellow fever vaccine. Each CDR3 is given with its conserved first and last residue. Fields, in order: D gene, V gene, clone size, J gene, CDR3 length, CDR3 DNA, CDR3 protein. A D gene is named only where the DNA matches it firmly. Clone sizes are given selectively: once, few, many, or a class where the clone is expanded.

>-|TRBV4-1|-|TRBJ2-3|16
TGCGCCAGCAGCCAAGGGCAGGGTAGGGGCACAGATACGCAGTATTTT
CASSQGQGRGTDTQYF
>-|TRBV4-2|-|TRBJ1-2|15
TGTGCCAGCAGCCAAGAAAAAGGGGGGCTGGTTGGCTACACCTTC
CASSQEKGGLVGYTF
>TRBD1|TRBV2|-|TRBJ1-2|16
TGTGCCAGCAGTGAATCCGGCGACAGGGGGCCTTATGGCTACACCTTC
CASSESGDRGPYGYTF
>-|TRBV7-2|few|TRBJ1-3|16
TGTGCCAGCAGCCTACAAACGGGTGTCCCTGGAAACACCATATATTTT
CASSLQTGVPGNTIYF
>-|TRBV7-9|many|TRBJ2-1|13
TGTGCCAGCAGCTTAGAGGGGGGTTATGAGCAGTTCTTC
CASSLEGGYEQFF
>-|TRBV3-1|-|TRBJ2-5|13
TGTGCCAGCAGCCAAGAAGCCTTCGGGACCCAGTACTTC
CASSQEAFGTQYF
>TRBD2|TRBV2|-|TRBJ2-1|19
TGTGCCAGCAAGCGTACTAGCGGGGGGGCCAGTCTACCTTACAATGAGCAGTTCTTC
CASKRTSGGASLPYNEQFF
>-|TRBV21-1|-|TRBJ2-4|12
TGTGCCCGCGGGGGGGGGGCAAACATTCAGTACTTC
CARGGGANIQYF
>-|TRBV4-1|few|TRBJ1-6|15
TGCGCCAGCTCGGGGGCTAGGGCCTATAATTCACCCCTCCACTTT
CASSGARAYNSPLHF
>TRBD2|TRBV6-5|few|TRBJ2-1|16
TGTGCCAGCATTCTCTTGGCGGGGGGGCCCGACAATGAGCAGTTCTTC
CASILLAGGPDNEQFF
>-|TRBV6-5|few|TRBJ1-5|13
TGTGCCAGCAGTTACTCCAGGCGGCAGCCCCAGCATTTT
CASSYSRRQPQHF
>-|TRBV10-3|-|TRBJ1-6|16
TGTGCCATCAGTGAGGAGACAGCGTCCTATAATTCACCCCTCCACTTT
CAISEETASYNSPLHF
>-|TRBV7-2|few|TRBJ1-2|12
TGTGCCAGCAGCTTAGTGGCCTATGGCTACACCTTC
CASSLVAYGYTF
>-|TRBV11-2|-|TRBJ2-1|14
TGTGCCAGCAGCTCGCAAGTGGCCTACAATGAGCAGTTCTTC
CASSSQVAYNEQFF
>TRBD1|TRBV2|few|TRBJ1-6|15
TGTGCCAGCAGAGGGGACAGTTCCAATAATTCACCCCTCCACTTT
CASRGDSSNNSPLHF
>-|TRBV5-1|few|TRBJ2-7|11
TGCGCCAGCAGCTCCTTTAACGAGCAGTACTTC
CASSSFNEQYF
>-|TRBV7-9|-|TRBJ1-6|15
TGTGCCAGCAGTCGGGGGGACCGCGATAATTCACCCCTCCACTTT
CASSRGDRDNSPLHF
>-|TRBV19|-|TRBJ2-3|16
TGTGCCAGTAAGGAGGGGACCGCGATGAACACAGATACGCAGTATTTT
CASKEGTAMNTDTQYF
>TRBD2|TRBV11-3|few|TRBJ2-3|14
TGTGCCAGCAGCTCGGGGGGACTAGGCGATACGCAGTATTTT
CASSSGGLGDTQYF
>-|TRBV12-3/TRBV12-4|few|TRBJ1-5|14
TGTGCCAGCAGTTCGGGGACGGAGCATCAGCCCCAGCATTTT
CASSSGTEHQPQHF
>-|TRBV7-9|many|TRBJ1-1|13
TGTGCCAGCAGCTGGGGAATGAACACTGAAGCTTTCTTT
CASSWGMNTEAFF
>-|TRBV6-1|few|TRBJ2-1|15
TGTGCCAGCACCCCGACAGTAAACTCCTACAATGAGCAGTTCTTC
CASTPTVNSYNEQFF
>TRBD1|TRBV5-5|-|TRBJ1-2|17
TGTGCCAGCAGTAAACAAAACCGGGACAGGGCTAACTATGGCTACACCTTC
CASSKQNRDRANYGYTF
>-|TRBV11-2|few|TRBJ2-2|14
TGTGCCAGCAGTTCTCTGCGGGGCCACGGGGAGCTGTTTTTT
CASSSLRGHGELFF
>-|TRBV7-2|-|TRBJ2-2|16
TGTGCCAGCAGCTTAAACGGGGTCAGGAACACCGGGGAGCTGTTTTTT
CASSLNGVRNTGELFF
>-|TRBV7-2|-|TRBJ2-3|12
TGTGCCAGCAGCTTAGTGAAATATACGCAGTATTTT
CASSLVKYTQYF
>-|TRBV4-2|-|TRBJ1-6|14
TGTGCCAGCAGCGCCGCGACATCCAATTCACCCCTCCACTTT
CASSAATSNSPLHF
>TRBD2|TRBV7-3|many|TRBJ2-1|15
TGTGCCAGCAGCGTTAGCGGGGGGGCCGGGGATGAGCAGTTCTTC
CASSVSGGAGDEQFF